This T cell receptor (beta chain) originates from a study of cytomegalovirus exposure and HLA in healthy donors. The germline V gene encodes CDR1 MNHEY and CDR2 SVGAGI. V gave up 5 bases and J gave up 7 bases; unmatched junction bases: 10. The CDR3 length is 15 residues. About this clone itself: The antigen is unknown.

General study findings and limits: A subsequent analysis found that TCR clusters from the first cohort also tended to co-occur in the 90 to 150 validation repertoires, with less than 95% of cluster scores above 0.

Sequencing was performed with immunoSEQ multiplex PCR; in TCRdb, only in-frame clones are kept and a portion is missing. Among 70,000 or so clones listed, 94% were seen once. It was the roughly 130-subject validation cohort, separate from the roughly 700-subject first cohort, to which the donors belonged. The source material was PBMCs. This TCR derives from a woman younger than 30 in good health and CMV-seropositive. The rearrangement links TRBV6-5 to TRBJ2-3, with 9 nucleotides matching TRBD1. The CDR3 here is CASSRGTGSSNTQYF. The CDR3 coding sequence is TGTGCCAGCAGTCGAGGGACAGGGAGTTCTAATACGCAGTATTTT.